This T cell receptor beta chain was obtained from a study of T cells in localized non-small cell lung cancer. Study results and limitations: Analysis by sequencing included only one tumor region, so heterogeneity remains possible.

The protocol was immunoSEQ multiplex PCR, while the TCRdb copy is restricted to in-frame clones and leaves out a portion. The data show around 15,000 clones, approximately 89% seen once. In the case of this clone: Its antigen remains unidentified.

The germline gives CDR1 LNHDA, CDR2 SQIVND (reference sequence). The CDR3 has 16 residues. Trimming shortened V by 7 bases and J by 2 bases, and 20 bases separated the two germline ends. The clonotype originates from a woman between 35 and 70 years old with stage I lung adenocarcinoma. Material: peripheral blood, obtained before any cancer treatment. The chain uses TRBV19 and TRBJ1-2; D is unclear. CDR3 in DNA: TGTGCCAGTACCCCTTTTGGTTTTTCAGACAACTATGGCTACACCTTC. It codes for CASTPFGFSDNYGYTF.